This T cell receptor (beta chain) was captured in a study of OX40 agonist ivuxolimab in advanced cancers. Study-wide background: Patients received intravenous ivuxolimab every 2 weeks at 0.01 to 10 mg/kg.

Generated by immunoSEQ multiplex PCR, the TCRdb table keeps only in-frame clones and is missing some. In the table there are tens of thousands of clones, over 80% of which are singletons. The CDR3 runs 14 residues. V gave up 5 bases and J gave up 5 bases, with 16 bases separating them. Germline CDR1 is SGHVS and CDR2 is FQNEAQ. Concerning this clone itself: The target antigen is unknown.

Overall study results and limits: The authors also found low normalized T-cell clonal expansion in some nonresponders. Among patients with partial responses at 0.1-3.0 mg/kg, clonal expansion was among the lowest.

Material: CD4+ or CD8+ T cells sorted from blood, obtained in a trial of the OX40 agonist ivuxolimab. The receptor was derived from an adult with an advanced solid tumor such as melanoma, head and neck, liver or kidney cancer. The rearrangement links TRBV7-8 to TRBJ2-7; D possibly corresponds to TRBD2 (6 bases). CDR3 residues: CASSPAGGTHEQYF. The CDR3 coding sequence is TGTGCCAGCAGCCCGGCTGGGGGGACCCACGAGCAGTACTTC.